The 6 T cell receptor beta chains in this list originate from one sample, sequenced in a study of shared clonotypes between healthy human individuals. CD8 cells regarded as naive lacked CD45RO, were positively chosen for CCR7, and omitted terminally differentiated effector memory CD45RA+ cells. Here immunoSEQ multiplex PCR was the method, and the copy in TCRdb shows in-frame clones only, minus some. The data show roughly 2.1 million clones, with approximately 94% seen just once and approximately 1.7% held by the top ten. Specimen: naive CD8+ T cells from PBMCs. Source of these receptors: a man aged 18 to 35 in good health. Some clones in this sample may be carry-over from other donors' samples.

The V call is TRBV7-9, the J call TRBJ1-3, with 9 bases matching TRBD1. Germline V gives CDR1 SEHNR, CDR2 FQNEAQ (reference sequence). The CDR3 has 14 amino acids. Trimming took 4 bases from V and 4 from J; bases not matched to a gene: 2. CDR3 amino acids: CASSWDRAGNTIYF. The CDR3 DNA is TGTGCCAGCAGCTGGGACAGGGCAGGAAACACCATATATTTT.

The chain recombines TRBV7-9 with TRBJ2-3, with no clear D. The length of the CDR3 is 15 residues. The ends were cut back, 2 bases at V and 6 bases at J, with 15 bases in the middle. Germline V gives CDR1 SEHNR, CDR2 FQNEAQ (reference sequence). The CDR3 sequence is CASSLLARVFDTQYF. CDR3 bases: TGTGCCAGCAGCTTATTGGCTAGGGTATTTGATACGCAGTATTTT.

The CDR3 is CASSHHVTTHYEQYF. CDR3 in DNA: TGCGCCAGCAGCCATCACGTGACAACGCATTACGAGCAGTACTTC. V is TRBV4-1 and J is TRBJ2-7; no definite D call. CDR1 MGHRA and CDR2 YSYEKL come from the germline V gene. V lost 3 bases, J lost 4 bases, and 16 bases lay in between. This CDR3 comprises 15 residues.

The table lists this clone with a few counts. The V call is TRBV21-1, the J call TRBJ1-1. TRBV21-1 is a recognized pseudogene. The CDR3 loop spans 14 amino acids. The CDR3 loop reads CASTLRGPYTEAFF. The CDR3 DNA reads TGTGCCAGCACCCTAAGGGGACCTTACACTGAAGCTTTCTTT.

The V call is TRBV7-8, the J call TRBJ2-7, with D possibly being TRBD2 (7 bases). V dropped 3 bases and J dropped 4 bases, with 16 bases sitting between them. The germline V gene encodes CDR1 SGHVS and CDR2 FQNEAQ. CDR3 length equals 15 residues. CDR3 DNA sequence: TGTGCCAGCAGCTTCCGGGGGGCGGTGCGATACGAGCAGTACTTC. Encoded protein: CASSFRGAVRYEQYF. Complete variable domain (other parts from reference TRBV7-8 and TRBJ2-7): GAGVSQSPRYKVAKRGQDVALRCDPISGHVSLFWYQQALGQGPEFLTYFQNEAQLDKSGLPSDRFFAERPEGSVSTLKIQRTQQEDSAVYLCASSFRGAVRYEQYFGPGTRLTVT.

This sequence joins TRBV9 and TRBJ2-1; the match to TRBD1 covers 8 bases. Germline values: CDR1 SGDLS, CDR2 YYNGEE. The CDR3 is 17 residues long. V shed 4 bases and J 4 bases; nucleotides not matched to a gene: 13. CDR3 protein: CASSSLAGGLVYNEQFF. CDR3 bases: TGTGCCAGCAGCTCCCTGGCAGGGGGCTTAGTATACAATGAGCAGTTCTTC.